Presented here are 29 T cell receptor beta chains from one specimen sequenced in a study of blood T cell repertoires in COVID-19. Method: immunoSEQ multiplex PCR; TCRdb's copy keeps in-frame clones and lacks some. The table has some 370,000 clones, 90% seen once. The sample consisted of peripheral blood. The origin of the receptors is a man between 18 and 29 years old with active or convalescent COVID-19.

The chain links TRBV10-3 to TRBJ2-3; 7 nucleotides align to TRBD2. This CDR3 contains 15 residues. The V and J ends lost 4 bases and 0 bases, in that order; junction bases with no gene match: 4. The V gene's germline CDR1 is ENHRY and CDR2 SYGVKD. The CDR3 here is CAISGLAASTDTQYF. Written as DNA, the CDR3 is TGTGCCATCAGTGGTCTAGCGGCTAGCACAGATACGCAGTATTTT.

This chain uses TRBV5-1 with TRBJ2-7; 8 nucleotides match TRBD1. CDR1 is SGHRS and CDR2 is YFSETQ in the germline V gene. This CDR3 spans 18 amino acids. Trimming took 4 bases from V and 1 from J; bases not matched to a gene: 16. In DNA form, the CDR3 reads TGCGCCAGCAGCCTAAGGGACAGGACCACATTTAGGTCCTACGAGCAGTACTTC. Translating it yields CASSLRDRTTFRSYEQYF.

The chain couples TRBV7-9 to TRBJ2-1, with 8 nucleotides matching TRBD2. This CDR3 contains 13 residues. Germline CDR1 is SEHNR and CDR2 is FQNEAQ (reference sequence). V lost 8 bases and J lost 8; bases outside the gene matches: 8. This CDR3 reads CASVSGSRDEQFF. The CDR3 nucleotides are TGTGCCAGCGTGAGCGGGAGTAGGGATGAGCAGTTCTTC.

This clone was found once. J is TRBJ2-7 and V is TRBV27, with TRBD1 matching over 7 bases. Per the germline V gene, CDR1 is MNHEY and CDR2 is SMNVEV (reference sequence). This CDR3 spans 12 amino acids. V dropped 5 bases and J dropped 5; count of bases not matched to a gene: 3. CDR3 in amino acids: CASSPGQNEQYF. The DNA for the CDR3 is TGTGCCAGCAGTCCGGGACAGAACGAGCAGTACTTC.

The chain is built from TRBV6-1 and TRBJ2-1; 9 positions match TRBD2. With V trimmed by 4 bases and J by 3 bases, 13 bases remained unmatched. The CDR3 runs 18 residues. The germline V gene encodes CDR1 MNHNS and CDR2 SASEGT. CDR3 amino acids: CASSGAGGRAYNYNEQFF. CDR3 bases: TGTGCCAGCAGTGGTGCGGGCGGGAGGGCCTATAACTACAATGAGCAGTTCTTC.

The chain recombines TRBV19 with TRBJ1-6; tentative D call: TRBD1 (6 bases). The CDR3 extends over 15 amino acids. Germline lookup yields CDR1 LNHDA and CDR2 SQIVND (reference sequence). The V and J ends lost 9 bases and 0 bases respectively, with 12 bases between them. This CDR3 reads CASRQDSSYNSPLHF. As DNA, the CDR3 is TGTGCCAGCCGACAGGACAGCTCCTATAATTCACCCCTCCACTTT.

The chain joins TRBV14 to TRBJ1-6; D gene ambiguous. V lost 7 bases and J 6 bases, leaving 7 bases between the germline ends. The length of the CDR3 is 12 residues. CDR1 and CDR2 from the germline V gene are SGHDN and FVKESK. CDR3 in DNA: TGTGCCAGCAAGCAGGCTAATTCACCCCTCCACTTT. Its translation is CASKQANSPLHF.

The genes are TRBV6-5 and TRBJ1-3; D perhaps matches TRBD1 (5 bases). This CDR3 comprises 15 residues. CDR1 is MNHEY, CDR2 SVGAGI, per germline. Trimming removed 6 bases from V and 1 base from J, with 13 bases in between. The CDR3 nucleotides are TGTGCCAGCAGAGATAATCAGGGTTCTGGAAACACCATATATTTT. Its protein product is CASRDNQGSGNTIYF.

The V gene is TRBV7-8, the J gene TRBJ2-1; 10 bases are a match to TRBD2. The trim removed 8 bases at V and 7 bases at J, leaving 14 bases unmatched. CDR1 SGHVS and CDR2 FQNEAQ come from the germline V gene. This CDR3 comprises 16 residues. Written as DNA, the CDR3 is TGTGCCAGCGATTCGGTAGCGGGGGGTTTTGCGAATGAGCAGTTCTTC. This encodes CASDSVAGGFANEQFF.

The chain joins TRBV11-3 to TRBJ2-5; 8 bases are a match to TRBD2. Germline CDR1 is SGHNT and CDR2 is YENEEA. CDR3 length: 15 residues. V lost 5 bases, J lost 5 bases, and 10 bases stayed unmatched. The CDR3 protein is CASSPNFGRGETQYF. CDR3 sequence (DNA): TGTGCCAGCAGCCCGAACTTCGGGAGGGGCGAGACCCAGTACTTC.

The rearrangement joins TRBV19 to TRBJ2-2, with no clear D. Germline assignment: CDR1 LNHDA and CDR2 SQIVND (reference sequence). V was shortened by 5 bases and J by 9 bases, with 7 bases between the two germline ends. This CDR3 contains 11 residues. In DNA, the CDR3 is TGTGCCAGTAGTGGCTCGAGGGAGCTGTTTTTT. Translating it yields CASSGSRELFF. Full variable domain (rest looked up from reference TRBV19 and TRBJ2-2): DGGITQSPKYLFRKEGQNVTLSCEQNLNHDAMYWYRQDPGQGLRLIYYSQIVNDFQKGDIAEGYSVSREKKESFPLTVTSAQKNPTAFYLCASSGSRELFFGEGSRLTVL.

In regard to this clone: The sample carries other DNA sequences with the same CDR3. V and J are TRBV5-1 and TRBJ2-3, with TRBD1 matching 7 bases. The CDR3 totals 15 residues. CDR1 SGHRS and CDR2 YFSETQ come from the germline V gene. J gave up 2 bases and V 0 bases, and 3 bases lay outside the gene matches. The CDR3 loop is CASSLEGQHTDTQYF. The CDR3 DNA follows: TGCGCCAGCAGCTTGGAGGGACAGCACACAGATACGCAGTATTTT.

The chain combines TRBV11-2 with TRBJ1-6; D is unclear. Germline V gene sequence: CDR1 SGHAT, CDR2 FQNNGV. The CDR3 length is 13 residues. V lost 4 bases and J 7 bases, leaving 8 bases between the germline ends. DNA for the CDR3: TGTGCCAGCAGCTCCCTAAGCAATTCACCCCTCCACTTT. Encoded protein: CASSSLSNSPLHF.

This clone was counted at least ten times. This chain's CDR3 is CASSPILTGTGQPQHF. The DNA of the CDR3 is TGTGCCAGCAGTCCAATCTTGACAGGGACCGGTCAGCCCCAGCATTTT. V and J are TRBV27 and TRBJ1-5, with TRBD1 identical over 7 bases. V was clipped by 5 bases and J by 6 bases; unmatched bases: 13. Germline V gene data show CDR1 as MNHEY and CDR2 as SMNVEV (reference sequence). The CDR3 runs 16 residues.

CDR3 sequence reads: CASSPLVLAGGSYEQYF. The CDR3, as DNA: TGTGCCAGCAGTCCCCTCGTGTTAGCGGGAGGCTCCTACGAGCAGTACTTC. The J gene is TRBJ2-7, the V gene TRBV28; 10 bases fit TRBD2. This CDR3 is built from 17 residues. V was pared by 5 bases and J by 0 bases, with 10 bases of the junction left unmatched. Germline loops: CDR1 MDHEN, CDR2 SYDVKM.

V is TRBV12-3 or TRBV12-4 and J is TRBJ2-2; 9 nucleotides line up with TRBD1. This CDR3 contains 13 residues. V shed 10 bases and J 9 bases; nucleotides not matched to a gene: 9. The CDR3 loop reads CAISDRGGRELFF. In nucleotides, the CDR3 is TGTGCCATCTCGGACAGGGGCGGTCGGGAGCTGTTTTTT.

This chain uses TRBV7-8 with TRBJ1-5, with 7 bases lining up with TRBD1. Germline lookup yields CDR1 SGHVS and CDR2 FQNEAQ. The CDR3 sequence is 15 residues long. With V trimmed by 5 bases and J by 2 bases, 6 bases remained unmatched. CDR3 nucleotides: TGTGCCAGCAGCATATCCACAGGGGGCAATCAGCCCCAGCATTTT. This gives the protein CASSISTGGNQPQHF.

This clone was detected once. The rearrangement joins TRBV7-6 to TRBJ2-7; D is ambiguous. V lost 6 bases and J lost 4, with 19 bases in between. Germline V gene sequence: CDR1 SGHVS, CDR2 FNYEAQ. The CDR3 covers 15 residues. The CDR3 here is CASRPSEPQIYEQYF. The CDR3 nucleotides read TGTGCCAGCAGACCGAGCGAGCCTCAGATTTACGAGCAGTACTTC.

The V and J genes are TRBV5-6 and TRBJ2-5, with 7 bases matching TRBD1. Per germline, CDR1 SGHDT and CDR2 YYEEEE. This CDR3 has 18 residues. V lost 4 bases to trimming and J lost 4 bases; unmatched junction nucleotides: 19. The CDR3 here is CASSLLRLWARQGETQYF. Here the CDR3 DNA reads TGTGCCAGCAGCCTACTTAGATTGTGGGCCCGACAGGGAGAGACCCAGTACTTC.

The rearrangement links TRBV7-9 to TRBJ1-2; 8 bases line up with TRBD1. Losses at the gene ends were 0 bases for V and 7 bases for J; bases not matched to a gene: 4. There are 14 residues in the CDR3. CDR1 is SEHNR, CDR2 FQNEAQ, per germline (reference sequence). In DNA, the CDR3 is TGTGCCAGCAGCTTAGCCCAGGACAGGGCTGGCTACACCTTC. Translating gives CASSLAQDRAGYTF.

J is TRBJ1-4 and V is TRBV19; D gene ambiguous. Germline V gene sequence: CDR1 LNHDA, CDR2 SQIVND (reference sequence). Trimming removed 1 base from V and 1 base from J, with 7 bases in between. The CDR3 extends over 15 amino acids. CDR3 amino acids: CASSIGRRTNEKLFF. CDR3 coding DNA: TGTGCCAGTAGTATAGGACGGAGAACTAATGAAAAACTGTTTTTT.

The rearrangement links TRBV7-9 to TRBJ1-2, with D possibly TRBD1 on 6 matching bases. CDR1 and CDR2 from the germline V gene are SEHNR and FQNEAQ (reference sequence). The CDR3 spans 13 residues. The germline V and J ends were trimmed by 4 bases and 8 bases, with 14 bases remaining between them. The CDR3 region has the DNA TGTGCCAGCAGCTGGGAGGGAACAGGGGGCTACACCTTC. Residues: CASSWEGTGGYTF. Variable domain in full (rest from reference TRBV7-9 and TRBJ1-2): DTGVSQNPRHKITKRGQNVTFRCDPISEHNRLYWYRQTLGQGPEFLTYFQNEAQLEKSRLLSDRFSAERPKGSFSTLEIQRTEQGDSAMYLCASSWEGTGGYTFGSGTRLTVV.

This clone was observed a single time. This rearrangement joins TRBV9 to TRBJ2-3; 9 bases are shared with TRBD2. The CDR3 is made up of 16 amino acids. V dropped 2 bases and J dropped 0; count of bases not matched to a gene: 4. The germline V gene encodes CDR1 SGDLS and CDR2 YYNGEE. CDR3 residues: CASSVTAGGSTDTQYF. The CDR3 nucleotides read TGTGCCAGCAGCGTTACTGCGGGAGGGAGCACAGATACGCAGTATTTT.

The J gene is TRBJ1-5, the V gene TRBV7-2; possible D gene TRBD1, 5 bases. With 6 bases removed from V and 7 bases from J, the gap between germline ends came to 16 bases. The CDR3 is 14 residues long. Germline V gene lookup returns CDR1 SGHTA and CDR2 FQGNSA. This chain's CDR3 is CASSRMGGGQPQHF. The CDR3 DNA reads as TGTGCCAGCAGTCGAATGGGGGGAGGGCAGCCCCAGCATTTT. The variable domain in full, with the rest retrieved from reference TRBV7-2 and TRBJ1-5, is GAGVSQSPSNKVTEKGKDVELRCDPISGHTALYWYRQSLGQGLEFLIYFQGNSAPDKSGLPSDRFSAERTGGSVSTLTIQRTQQEDSAVYLCASSRMGGGQPQHFGDGTRLSIL.

This chain uses TRBV24-1 with TRBJ1-5, with a tentative D call TRBD1 (5 bases). CDR1 KGHDR and CDR2 SFDVKD come from the germline V gene. This CDR3 spans 13 amino acids. Trimming pared 5 bases from V and 9 bases from J, leaving 13 bases between. CDR3 in DNA: TGTGCCACCAGTGGTTATGGGGCCCTGCCCCAGCATTTT. This gives the protein CATSGYGALPQHF.

The chain joins TRBV9 to TRBJ2-2; 8 bases fit TRBD2. Germline CDR1 reads SGDLS; CDR2 reads YYNGEE. V trimming: 3 bases; J trimming: 4 bases; junction bases outside the gene matches: 11. The CDR3 is made up of 17 amino acids. The CDR3 protein is CASSAREVAGTTGELFF. The CDR3 nucleotides read TGTGCCAGCAGCGCGCGGGAGGTAGCGGGGACCACCGGGGAGCTGTTTTTT.

The chain recombines TRBV24-1 with TRBJ2-3, with 8 bases identical to TRBD2. Germline V gene lookup returns CDR1 KGHDR and CDR2 SFDVKD. V lost 4 bases and J lost 2; bases outside the gene matches: 19. This CDR3 has 20 amino acids. This CDR3 is CATSELGGISGGLSTDTQYF. DNA of the CDR3: TGTGCCACCAGTGAGCTCGGGGGGATCAGCGGGGGATTATCCACAGATACGCAGTATTTT.

The gene calls are TRBV7-9 and TRBJ2-3; perhaps TRBD2 as D (5 bases). The V gene lost 1 base and the J gene lost 2 bases, with 7 bases spanning the gap. The CDR3 runs 14 residues. Germline V gene lookup returns CDR1 SEHNR and CDR2 FQNEAQ (reference sequence). CDR3 residues: CASSLGGFTDTQYF. For the CDR3, the DNA is TGTGCCAGCAGCTTAGGAGGGTTCACAGATACGCAGTATTTT.

The rearrangement links TRBV20-1 to TRBJ1-4; 7 bases are shared with TRBD1. The trim removed 2 bases at V and 12 bases at J, leaving 3 bases unmatched. The CDR3 spans 11 residues. The germline V gene encodes CDR1 DFQATT and CDR2 SNEGSKA (reference sequence). This CDR3 reads CSARLDRELFF. Written as DNA, the CDR3 is TGCAGTGCTAGATTAGACAGGGAACTGTTTTTT.